These 14 T cell receptor beta chains share one sample of origin, sequenced in a study of T cell changes during pregnancy in multiple sclerosis. Produced via immunoSEQ multiplex PCR; TCRdb's table is partial and in-frame only. The sample holds 40,000 or so clones, roughly 92% seen once. The material was peripheral blood, obtained before pregnancy. These TCRs come from a female donor with multiple sclerosis, enrolled in a pregnancy study.

This chain connects TRBV2 to TRBJ1-1, with TRBD1 identical over 8 bases. CDR1 and CDR2 from the germline V gene are SNHLY and FYNNEI. V gave up 5 bases and J gave up 5 bases; unmatched junction bases: 4. This CDR3 contains 13 residues. CDR3 coding DNA: TGTGCCAGCAGTACAGGGGGTGGGACTGAAGCTTTCTTT. It encodes CASSTGGGTEAFF. Using reference TRBV2 and TRBJ1-1 for the parts outside the CDR3, the full variable domain is EPEVTQTPSHQVTQMGQEVILRCVPISNHLYFYWYRQILGQKVEFLVSFYNNEISEKSEIFDDQFSVERPDGSNFTLKIRSTKLEDSAMYFCASSTGGGTEAFFGQGTRLTVV.

The rearrangement uses TRBV5-4 and TRBJ1-2; 10 nucleotides agree with TRBD1. This CDR3 region has 16 residues. After removal of 4 bases from V and 7 bases from J, the junction contained 13 bases not matched to a gene. Germline assignment: CDR1 SGHNT and CDR2 YYREEE (reference sequence). The CDR3 here is CASSPAPRQGASGYTF. The CDR3 coding sequence is TGTGCCAGCAGCCCCGCCCCGCGACAGGGGGCTTCTGGCTACACCTTC. Combining the CDR3 with reference TRBV5-4 and TRBJ1-2 gives the whole variable domain ETGVTQSPTHLIKTRGQQVTLRCSSQSGHNTVSWYQQALGQGPQFIFQYYREEENGRGNFPPRFSGLQFPNYSSELNVNALELDDSALYLCASSPAPRQGASGYTFGSGTRLTVV.

The V and J genes are TRBV20-1 and TRBJ2-5; the D is unclear. The CDR3 has 11 residues. Trimming removed 3 bases from V and 1 base from J, with 3 bases in between. CDR1 and CDR2 (germline): DFQATT, SNEGSKA (reference sequence). Here the CDR3 DNA reads TGCAGTGCTAGTATCCAAGAGACCCAGTACTTC. Residues: CSASIQETQYF.

This sequence joins TRBV5-1 and TRBJ2-1; tentative D call: TRBD1 (6 bases). Germline values: CDR1 SGHRS, CDR2 YFSETQ. The CDR3 sequence is 15 residues long. V lost 4 bases and J lost 4, with 15 bases in between. CDR3 sequence reads: CASSLLAQGYNEQFF. CDR3 coding DNA: TGCGCCAGCAGCCTACTCGCCCAGGGGTACAATGAGCAGTTCTTC.

This clone showed up just once. Different DNA sequences within this sample yield the same CDR3. This rearrangement joins TRBV11-2 to TRBJ1-2; 7 bases map to TRBD1. Germline CDR1 reads SGHAT; CDR2 reads FQNNGV. The CDR3 sequence is 14 residues long. J was trimmed by 4 bases and V by 5 bases; bases with no gene match: 7. The CDR3 DNA reads as TGTGCCAGCAGCCTCACAGGGGAAGGCTATGGCTACACCTTC. Its protein product is CASSLTGEGYGYTF.

The chain carries TRBV27 and TRBJ2-7; TRBD2 matches at 14 bases. The CDR3 sequence is 16 residues long. Germline lookup yields CDR1 MNHEY and CDR2 SMNVEV (reference sequence). V gave up 5 bases and J gave up 6 bases; unmatched junction bases: 9. In DNA form, the CDR3 reads TGTGCCAGCAGTCCCGGGGGGACTAGCGGGAGATTCGAGCAGTACTTC. Translating gives CASSPGGTSGRFEQYF.

The chain links TRBV28 to TRBJ1-1, with 9 bases that match TRBD1. V shed 5 bases, J shed 3 bases, and the junction held 10 bases outside the gene matches. Germline V gives CDR1 MDHEN, CDR2 SYDVKM. The CDR3 length is 16 residues. In DNA, the CDR3 is TGTGCCAGCAGTCCGCTTTCCTGGACAGGGGACACTGAAGCTTTCTTT. Translation: CASSPLSWTGDTEAFF.

This chain links TRBV6-4 with TRBJ2-3, with TRBD2 matching over 9 bases. The V gene's germline CDR1 is MRHNA and CDR2 SNTAGT. V dropped 0 bases and J dropped 4; count of bases not matched to a gene: 5. The CDR3 covers 16 residues. CDR3 loop: CASSDSKAGGADTQYF. Written as DNA, the CDR3 is TGTGCCAGCAGTGACTCGAAGGCGGGAGGGGCAGATACGCAGTATTTT.

The gene calls are TRBV7-9 and TRBJ1-1; perhaps TRBD1 as D (6 bases). Germline V gene lookup returns CDR1 SEHNR and CDR2 FQNEAQ (reference sequence). The CDR3 contains 14 residues. V was shortened by 1 base and J by 5 bases, with 11 bases between the two germline ends. The CDR3 bases are TGTGCCAGCAGCTTAGTTAAGGGGACAACTGAAGCTTTCTTT. Its translation is CASSLVKGTTEAFF.

The V call is TRBV2, the J call TRBJ2-3, with 12 positions matching TRBD2. V shed 6 bases, J shed 2 bases, and the junction held 6 bases outside the gene matches. Germline-derived CDR1 and CDR2 are SNHLY and FYNNEI. The CDR3 runs 16 residues. The CDR3 region is CASRRLAGEFTDTQYF. The CDR3 coding sequence is TGTGCCAGCAGGAGACTAGCGGGAGAATTCACAGATACGCAGTATTTT.

This chain joins TRBV11-2 and TRBJ2-5; 8 bases line up with TRBD2. Germline V gene sequence: CDR1 SGHAT, CDR2 FQNNGV. This CDR3 has 16 residues. V lost 1 base, J lost 2 bases, and 6 bases stayed unmatched. CDR3 residues: CASSLVAGGTQETQYF. The CDR3 nucleotides read TGTGCCAGCAGCTTAGTGGCGGGAGGCACTCAAGAGACCCAGTACTTC.

The V call is TRBV5-1, the J call TRBJ2-5; 8 positions agree with TRBD2. The CDR3 loop spans 13 amino acids. With 4 bases clipped from V and 5 bases from J, the junction kept 4 bases outside the gene matches. CDR1 is SGHRS, CDR2 YFSETQ, per germline. CDR3 nucleotides: TGCGCCAGCAGCCCGACTAGCGATGAGACCCAGTACTTC. It codes for CASSPTSDETQYF. Filled out from reference TRBV5-1 and TRBJ2-5, the complete variable domain reads KAGVTQTPRYLIKTRGQQVTLSCSPISGHRSVSWYQQTPGQGLQFLFEYFSETQRNKGNFPGRFSGRQFSNSRSEMNVSTLELGDSALYLCASSPTSDETQYFGPGTRLLVL.

The chain links TRBV7-8 to TRBJ2-2; 8 bases fit TRBD2. The CDR3 is 17 amino acids. Germline CDR1 is SGHVS and CDR2 is FQNEAQ. V dropped 0 bases and J dropped 4; count of bases not matched to a gene: 7. CDR3 in DNA: TGTGCCAGCAGCTTAGCTGGGCTAGCGGGCCGCACCGGGGAGCTGTTTTTT. Translating it yields CASSLAGLAGRTGELFF.

This clone was seen a single time. This chain links TRBV6-5 with TRBJ1-1; 10 nucleotides agree with TRBD1. The CDR3 runs to 15 residues. CDR1 and CDR2 from the germline V gene are MNHEY and SVGAGI. The ends lost 2 bases at V and 7 bases at J; junction bases unmatched: 7. The CDR3 spells CASSYVGQGNDEAFF. In DNA, the CDR3 is TGTGCCAGCAGTTACGTGGGACAGGGGAATGATGAAGCTTTCTTT.